This TCR beta chain came from a study of blood T cell repertoires in COVID-19 (dated by TCRdb to about 2020). Turning to the overall study: Samples covering the acute and convalescent phases of COVID-19 were provided by collaborators in the United States, Italy and Spain. The repertoires were released in a freely available public database intended as a resource for research on the immune response to SARS-CoV-2. The samples were drawn from the first 160 participants of the ongoing ImmuneRACE study and from 1,254 subjects provided by 6 global collaborators. Deeply sampled blood TCRbeta repertoires from subjects exposed to, actively infected with, or recovered from COVID-19 were included in the dataset. Where HLA class I and class II types were available, the types were taken from metadata supplied by the sample provider, not from assay-based typing. A de-identified subject ID, COVID-19 status, age in years and sex were almost always included in the sample metadata. The prospective study material was composed of cDNA or gDNA derived from T cells, B-cell-depleted T cells, or PBMCs.

The CDR3 spans 15 residues, from the cysteine through the phenylalanine. Of the read, only the CDR3 DNA is kept; its 45 bases are in frame from base 1. Trimming removed 2 bases from V and 4 bases from J, leaving 12 bases between the germline ends. CDR1 and CDR2 were assigned from the germline V gene as MNHEY and SVGEGT. Each collaborating institution followed its own protocols to collect whole blood in K2EDTA tubes. For TCRbeta analysis, collaborators shipped samples in one of three forms: frozen whole blood, isolated PBMCs, or DNA extracted from either of those sample types. The paper's findings and limits, for the study overall: The quantity of clinical and demographic metadata differed by source and by participant and was supplied without curation.

The immunoSEQ Assay, a bias-controlled multiplex PCR, was used to amplify TCRbeta CDR3 regions from genomic DNA. The study's processing was this. The number of nucleated cells in each sample was estimated by amplification of reference gene primers within the assay. Sequence reads were collapsed and filtered to measure the absolute abundance of every unique TCRbeta CDR3 rearrangement. Productive Simpson clonality was computed per sample as the square root of Simpson's diversity index over productive rearrangements. TCRdb provides this immuneACCESS table in a form limited to in-frame rearrangements. Some clones are lacking; in checked studies, under half of them reflect an unresolved V gene, and why the rest are absent is not known. D and trimming come from the DNA, and the V and J calls and clone size come from that table. The sample table shows around 57,000 clones, and over 80% are seen once. About 3% of the sample rests with the top ten.

To note about this clone: Its recognized antigen is unknown. The input lacks base qualities; no much larger clone sits a single base away.

The receptor was derived from a human donor in a cohort sampled during active COVID-19. Sequencing was carried out using peripheral blood. The chain is made from TRBV6-2 or TRBV6-3 and TRBJ1-5; a tentative D match to TRBD1 spans 6 bases. The CDR3 region reads CASSYGGFPNQPQHF. The nucleotides are TGTGCCAGCAGTTACGGGGGCTTTCCTAATCAGCCCCAGCATTTT.